Shown below are 29 T cell receptor beta chains from a single sample sequenced in a study of shared clonotypes between healthy human individuals. Libraries were prepared by immunoSEQ multiplex PCR; TCRdb keeps only in-frame clonotypes and omits some of them. The sample comprises over 800,000 clones, more than 85% of which are singletons, and 24% rests with the top ten. Naive CD8 isolation took CD45RO-negative cells positively selected for CCR7 and excluded terminally differentiated effector memory CD45RA+ cells. Sequencing was performed on naive CD8+ T cells sorted from blood. The receptors stem from a man aged 25 to 40 in good health.

This chain connects TRBV7-9 to TRBJ2-3; weak D call: TRBD1 (5 bases). The V gene's germline CDR1 is SEHNR and CDR2 FQNEAQ (reference sequence). The CDR3 runs 17 residues. V shed 1 base and J shed 3 bases, with 17 bases lying between them. The CDR3 nucleotides read TGTGCCAGCAGCTTAGGTGTCTTGGACATCCGTACAGATACGCAGTATTTT. It codes for CASSLGVLDIRTDTQYF. The entire variable domain, with the rest obtained from reference TRBV7-9 and TRBJ2-3, is as follows: DTGVSQNPRHKITKRGQNVTFRCDPISEHNRLYWYRQTLGQGPEFLTYFQNEAQLEKSRLLSDRFSAERPKGSFSTLEIQRTEQGDSAMYLCASSLGVLDIRTDTQYFGPGTRLTVL.

CDR3 in amino acids: CASSLGWQGILLETQYF. In DNA, the CDR3 is TGTGCCAGCAGCTTAGGGTGGCAGGGGATCCTACTAGAGACCCAGTACTTC. The genes are TRBV7-8 and TRBJ2-5; D is possibly TRBD1 (6 bases). Germline-derived CDR1 and CDR2 are SGHVS and FQNEAQ. With 1 base removed from V and 4 bases from J, the gap between germline ends came to 19 bases. The CDR3 consists of 17 residues.

This chain connects TRBV29-1 to TRBJ2-7, with TRBD2 matching over 8 bases. CDR1 SQVTM and CDR2 ANQGSEA come from the germline V gene. V trimming: 4 bases; J trimming: 2 bases; junction bases outside the gene matches: 7. The CDR3 spans 14 residues. This CDR3 is CSVVAGTPTYEQYF. CDR3 coding DNA: TGCAGCGTTGTAGCGGGAACTCCCACCTACGAGCAGTACTTC.

The genes are TRBV27 and TRBJ2-5; TRBD2 aligns across 8 bases. After removal of 0 bases from V and 4 bases from J, the junction contained 7 bases not matched to a gene. Looked up from germline, CDR1 is MNHEY and CDR2 is SMNVEV (reference sequence). The CDR3 runs to 16 residues. The CDR3 spells CASSLSYGGARETQYF. CDR3 coding DNA: TGTGCCAGCAGTTTATCTTACGGGGGGGCGAGAGAGACCCAGTACTTC.

This chain links TRBV5-6 with TRBJ2-2; D is possibly TRBD1 (5 bases). V dropped 4 bases and J dropped 6 bases, with 10 bases sitting between them. The germline V gene has CDR1 SGHDT and CDR2 YYEEEE. The CDR3 is 13 residues long. CDR3 protein: CASSLAGPGELFF. Here the CDR3 DNA reads TGTGCCAGCAGCCTGGCAGGGCCCGGGGAGCTGTTTTTT.

The chain uses TRBV7-6 and TRBJ2-3; 9 positions match TRBD2. V lost 2 bases, J lost 2 bases, and 5 bases stayed unmatched. The germline CDR1 and CDR2 sequences are SGHVS and FNYEAQ. The CDR3 runs to 16 residues. CDR3 in amino acids: CASSLYSGRDTDTQYF. The CDR3 nucleotides read TGTGCCAGCAGCTTATATAGCGGGAGAGACACAGATACGCAGTATTTT.

This chain uses TRBV29-1 with TRBJ2-3; 8 bases agree with TRBD2. CDR1 and CDR2 (germline): SQVTM, ANQGSEA. This CDR3 contains 15 residues. Trimming removed 1 base from V and 5 bases from J; junction bases left unmatched: 8. The CDR3 loop reads CSVEGDRGGEDTQYF. Written as DNA, the CDR3 is TGCAGCGTTGAAGGGGACCGGGGGGGAGAAGATACGCAGTATTTT.

The chain has TRBV2 and TRBJ2-7; TRBD2 matches at 9 bases. The ends lost 4 bases at V and 5 bases at J; junction bases unmatched: 6. The CDR3 has 14 residues. Germline V CDR1 and CDR2: SNHLY, FYNNEI. The CDR3 coding sequence is TGTGCCAGCAGTGGCGGGACTAGCACCCACGAGCAGTACTTC. Translating gives CASSGGTSTHEQYF.

V and J are TRBV7-8 and TRBJ2-4, with D perhaps TRBD2 (6 bases). Trimming cost V 2 bases and J 1 base, with 21 bases left between them. This CDR3 is 19 amino acids long. In germline, CDR1 is SGHVS, CDR2 FQNEAQ. CDR3 nucleotide sequence: TGTGCCAGCAGCTTATTGGCGGGCAAAGGGGACTTGGCCAAAAACATTCAGTACTTC. Protein: CASSLLAGKGDLAKNIQYF.

This chain's CDR3 is CASYSGSLPDTQYF. CDR3 sequence (DNA): TGTGCCAGTTATAGCGGGTCCCTCCCAGATACGCAGTATTTT. This chain connects TRBV6-1 to TRBJ2-3, with TRBD2 matching over 7 bases. Germline V gives CDR1 MNHNS, CDR2 SASEGT. The J segment lost 4 bases and the V segment lost 9 bases, leaving 10 bases of the junction unmatched. This CDR3 comprises 14 residues.

The gene calls are TRBV27 and TRBJ1-5, with D perhaps TRBD1 (6 bases). This CDR3 has 18 amino acids. Per the germline V gene, CDR1 is MNHEY and CDR2 is SMNVEV (reference sequence). Trimming left V 5 bases short and J 2 bases short, with 22 bases between. The CDR3 reads CASSPHLSGVFRNQPQHF. The CDR3 DNA reads TGTGCCAGCAGTCCCCACCTCTCAGGGGTATTCCGCAATCAGCCCCAGCATTTT.

The V gene is TRBV5-1, the J gene TRBJ2-2; D may be TRBD1 or TRBD2 (5 bases each). The CDR3 contains 17 residues. The germline V and J ends were trimmed by 1 base and 1 base, with 14 bases remaining between them. Germline CDR1 reads SGHRS; CDR2 reads YFSETQ. CDR3 DNA sequence: TGCGCCAGCAGCTTGCGTCCGGGACCGATGAACACCGGGGAGCTGTTTTTT. Protein: CASSLRPGPMNTGELFF.

This chain links TRBV27 with TRBJ2-7, with D possibly TRBD1 on 5 matching bases. The CDR3 length is 15 residues. CDR1 and CDR2 from the germline V gene are MNHEY and SMNVEV (reference sequence). The V end lost 5 bases, the J end lost 3 bases, and 17 bases lay between the germline ends. In DNA form, the CDR3 reads TGTGCCAGCAGTCACCAGGGTGGTGGCTACTACGAGCAGTACTTC. Translation: CASSHQGGGYYEQYF.

V is TRBV7-9 and J is TRBJ2-1; D is tentatively TRBD1 or TRBD2 (6 bases each). The CDR3 loop spans 17 amino acids. V was cut by 6 bases and J by 2 bases, with 20 bases left in between. The germline V gene has CDR1 SEHNR and CDR2 FQNEAQ (reference sequence). DNA of the CDR3: TGTGCCAGCAGACACCCGGCGGGACACTTGGCCTACAATGAGCAGTTCTTC. It codes for CASRHPAGHLAYNEQFF.

The chain joins TRBV20-1 to TRBJ1-1, with no clear D. V lost 4 bases and J 10 bases, leaving 7 bases between the germline ends. The CDR3 extends over 9 amino acids. Germline-derived CDR1 and CDR2 are DFQATT and SNEGSKA (reference sequence). The CDR3 loop reads CSAKLGAFF. As DNA, the CDR3 is TGCAGTGCTAAACTGGGAGCTTTCTTT.

J is TRBJ2-1 and V is TRBV11-2; D is uncertain. The CDR3 consists of 12 residues. Germline V gene data show CDR1 as SGHAT and CDR2 as FQNNGV. V lost 1 base and J 10 bases, leaving 8 bases between the germline ends. The CDR3 DNA is TGTGCCAGCAGCTTAGGGCAGAAAGAGCAGTTCTTC. Its protein product is CASSLGQKEQFF. Supplemented by reference TRBV11-2 and TRBJ2-1, the full variable domain reads EAGVAQSPRYKIIEKRQSVAFWCNPISGHATLYWYQQILGQGPKLLIQFQNNGVVDDSQLPKDRFSAERLKGVDSTLKIQPAKLEDSAVYLCASSLGQKEQFFGPGTRLTVL.

The V call is TRBV29-1, the J call TRBJ2-1, with TRBD1 as a possible D gene (6 bases). The CDR3 is 16 amino acids. Germline-derived CDR1 and CDR2 are SQVTM and ANQGSEA. Trimming shortened V by 1 base and J by 0 bases, and 13 bases separated the two germline ends. The CDR3: CSVEGRTALSYNEQFF. CDR3 bases: TGCAGCGTTGAAGGGAGGACAGCCCTCTCCTACAATGAGCAGTTCTTC.

The rearrangement links TRBV19 to TRBJ2-1; 7 positions agree with TRBD2. The CDR3 consists of 14 residues. The germline CDR1 and CDR2 sequences are LNHDA and SQIVND (reference sequence). V trimming: 8 bases; J trimming: 4 bases; junction bases outside the gene matches: 8. The CDR3 sequence: CASRREGIYNEQFF. The CDR3 DNA follows: TGTGCCAGTCGTAGGGAGGGTATTTACAATGAGCAGTTCTTC.

This chain uses TRBV5-1 with TRBJ2-7; TRBD2 agrees at 11 bases. Germline V lookup: CDR1 SGHRS, CDR2 YFSETQ. Unmatched junction bases numbered 2, after V lost 5 bases and J lost 4 bases. This CDR3 has 13 residues. The CDR3: CASRGTSGYEQYF. CDR3 in DNA: TGCGCCAGCAGGGGGACTAGCGGATACGAGCAGTACTTC.

This rearrangement joins TRBV7-6 to TRBJ2-2, with 7 bases lining up with TRBD1. J lost 5 bases, V lost 1 base, and 4 bases had no gene match. This CDR3 is built from 15 residues. Germline values: CDR1 SGHVS, CDR2 FNYEAQ. The CDR3, as DNA: TGTGCCAGCAGCTTAGAGGGCAGGGGGACCGGGGAGCTGTTTTTT. It encodes CASSLEGRGTGELFF.

The J gene is TRBJ2-1, the V gene TRBV5-1, with D perhaps being TRBD1 or TRBD2 (6 bases each). The CDR3 totals 15 residues. The V gene lost 5 bases and the J gene lost 5 bases, with 17 bases spanning the gap. Germline CDR1 and CDR2: SGHRS and YFSETQ. CDR3 bases: TGCGCCAGCAGACCGGAGGGGGGCACCAACAATGAGCAGTTCTTC. As protein: CASRPEGGTNNEQFF. Together with reference TRBV5-1 and TRBJ2-1, the CDR3 gives the full variable domain: KAGVTQTPRYLIKTRGQQVTLSCSPISGHRSVSWYQQTPGQGLQFLFEYFSETQRNKGNFPGRFSGRQFSNSRSEMNVSTLELGDSALYLCASRPEGGTNNEQFFGPGTRLTVL.

The CDR3 spells CASSSRVGWSEQYF. The CDR3 coding sequence is TGTGCCAGCAGCTCCAGGGTGGGGTGGAGCGAGCAGTACTTC. The chain combines TRBV7-9 with TRBJ2-7, with D possibly being TRBD1 (5 bases). Looked up from germline, CDR1 is SEHNR and CDR2 is FQNEAQ (reference sequence). This CDR3 contains 14 residues. V lost 4 bases and J lost 6, with 16 bases in between.

The chain links TRBV29-1 to TRBJ1-1, with no clear D. CDR3 size: 13 residues. CDR1 is SQVTM and CDR2 is ANQGSEA in the germline V gene. V shed 4 bases and J shed 5 bases, with 14 bases lying between them. DNA of the CDR3: TGCAGCGTTGTAGGGCAGGCGGGAACTGAAGCTTTCTTT. Encoded protein: CSVVGQAGTEAFF.

V usage is TRBV11-2 and J usage is TRBJ2-7; 14 bases agree with TRBD2. Germline assignment: CDR1 SGHAT and CDR2 FQNNGV. J gave up 5 bases and V 5 bases, and 8 bases lay outside the gene matches. The CDR3 runs 16 residues. This CDR3 reads CASSLYGLAGGNEQYF. The CDR3 DNA reads as TGTGCCAGCAGCCTATACGGACTAGCGGGAGGAAACGAGCAGTACTTC.

V gene TRBV28 combines with J gene TRBJ2-5, with TRBD1 as a possible D gene (5 bases). Germline V gene lookup returns CDR1 MDHEN and CDR2 SYDVKM. This CDR3 region has 14 residues. The V end lost 5 bases, the J end lost 1 base, and 11 bases lay between the germline ends. This CDR3 reads CASSRDSFQETQYF. CDR3 sequence (DNA): TGTGCCAGCAGTCGAGACAGCTTCCAAGAGACCCAGTACTTC. Based on the CDR3 plus reference TRBV28 and TRBJ2-5, the full variable domain is DVKVTQSSRYLVKRTGEKVFLECVQDMDHENMFWYRQDPGLGLRLIYFSYDVKMKEKGDIPEGYSVSREKKERFSLILESASTNQTSMYLCASSRDSFQETQYFGPGTRLLVL.

CDR3 in amino acids: CASSFPSINQPQHF. The CDR3, as DNA: TGTGCCAGCAGTTTTCCCAGTATCAATCAGCCCCAGCATTTT. The rearrangement links TRBV28 to TRBJ1-5; D is ambiguous. The CDR3 is made up of 14 amino acids. Per the germline V gene, CDR1 is MDHEN and CDR2 is SYDVKM. V was trimmed by 3 bases and J by 3 bases, leaving 9 bases between them.

This clone was seen a single time. The DNA for the CDR3 is TGTGCCAGCAGTCCACTGGGGGGGAGCTCCTACGAGCAGTACTTC. It specifies CASSPLGGSSYEQYF. V usage is TRBV28 and J usage is TRBJ2-7; 7 nucleotides match TRBD2. With 5 bases clipped from V and 0 bases from J, the junction kept 7 bases outside the gene matches. This CDR3 is 15 amino acids long. Germline CDR1 and CDR2: MDHEN and SYDVKM.

The chain is built from TRBV7-2 and TRBJ2-7; 9 bases are a match to TRBD1. The CDR3 has 15 residues. The J segment lost 6 bases and the V segment lost 5 bases, leaving 11 bases of the junction unmatched. The germline V gene encodes CDR1 SGHTA and CDR2 FQGNSA. This CDR3 is CASSLRGQGSFEQYF. DNA for the CDR3: TGTGCCAGCAGCCTTAGGGGACAGGGAAGCTTCGAGCAGTACTTC.

This chain uses TRBV18 with TRBJ2-1; D is possibly TRBD2 (6 bases). The germline V gene encodes CDR1 KGHSH and CDR2 LQKENI. CDR3 length: 15 amino acids. V dropped 2 bases and J dropped 8 bases, with 16 bases sitting between them. CDR3 amino acids: CASSPRLPGADEQFF. CDR3 DNA sequence: TGTGCCAGCTCACCAAGATTGCCGGGAGCGGATGAGCAGTTCTTC.